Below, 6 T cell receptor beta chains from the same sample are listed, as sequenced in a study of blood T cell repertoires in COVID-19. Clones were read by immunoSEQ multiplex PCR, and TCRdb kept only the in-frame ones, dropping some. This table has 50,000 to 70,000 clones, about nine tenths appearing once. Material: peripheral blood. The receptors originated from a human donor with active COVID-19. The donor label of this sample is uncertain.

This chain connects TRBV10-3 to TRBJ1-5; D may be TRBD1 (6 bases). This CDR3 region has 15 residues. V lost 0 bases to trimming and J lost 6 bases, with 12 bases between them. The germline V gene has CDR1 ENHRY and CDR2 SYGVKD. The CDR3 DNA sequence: TGTGCCATCAGTGAGTCGTCGGGGGGCAGTCAGCCCCAGCATTTT. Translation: CAISESSGGSQPQHF.

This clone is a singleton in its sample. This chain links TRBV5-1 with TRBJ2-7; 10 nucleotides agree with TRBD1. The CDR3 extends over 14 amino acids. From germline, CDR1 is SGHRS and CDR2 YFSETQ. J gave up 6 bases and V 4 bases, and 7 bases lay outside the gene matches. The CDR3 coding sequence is TGCGCCAGCAGCCCTCGACAGGGGGCGGGCGAGCAGTACTTC. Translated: CASSPRQGAGEQYF. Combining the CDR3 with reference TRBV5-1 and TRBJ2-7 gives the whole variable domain KAGVTQTPRYLIKTRGQQVTLSCSPISGHRSVSWYQQTPGQGLQFLFEYFSETQRNKGNFPGRFSGRQFSNSRSEMNVSTLELGDSALYLCASSPRQGAGEQYFGPGTRLTVT.

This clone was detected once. CDR3 sequence (DNA): TGCGCCAGCAGCCCTCGGACTAGCGGGGGAACTCAAGAGACCCAGTACTTC. Protein sequence: CASSPRTSGGTQETQYF. V gene TRBV4-1 combines with J gene TRBJ2-5; TRBD2 agrees at 13 bases. Germline loops: CDR1 MGHRA, CDR2 YSYEKL. The trim removed 4 bases at V and 2 bases at J, leaving 7 bases unmatched. The CDR3 has 17 residues.

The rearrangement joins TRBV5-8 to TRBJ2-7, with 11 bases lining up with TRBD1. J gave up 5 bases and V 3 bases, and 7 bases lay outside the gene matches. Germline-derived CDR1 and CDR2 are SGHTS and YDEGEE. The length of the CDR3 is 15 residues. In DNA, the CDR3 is TGTGCCAGCAGCTCCCCCCGGACAGGGGGCAACGAGCAGTACGTC. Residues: CASSSPRTGGNEQYV.

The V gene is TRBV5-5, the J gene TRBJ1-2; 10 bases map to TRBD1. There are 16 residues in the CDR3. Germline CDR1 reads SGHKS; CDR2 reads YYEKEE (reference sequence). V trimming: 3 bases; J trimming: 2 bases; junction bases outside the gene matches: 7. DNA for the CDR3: TGTGCCAGCAGCTCCTTGGCGGGACAGGGGAACTATGGCTACACCTTC. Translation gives CASSSLAGQGNYGYTF.

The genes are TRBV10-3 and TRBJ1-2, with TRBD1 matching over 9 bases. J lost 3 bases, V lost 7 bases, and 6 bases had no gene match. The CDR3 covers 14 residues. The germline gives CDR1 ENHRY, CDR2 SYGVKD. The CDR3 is CAITGTGKDYGYTF. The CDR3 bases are TGTGCCATCACCGGGACAGGGAAGGACTATGGCTACACCTTC.